Listed below are T cell receptor beta chains from one sample, sequenced in a study of blood T cell repertoires in COVID-19. This table comes from immunoSEQ multiplex PCR, and its TCRdb copy is limited to in-frame clones, with some not included. This repertoire shows roughly 160,000 clones, roughly 87% found once; its top ten account for more than 6.5%. Sequencing was carried out using PBMCs or T cells enriched from blood (not recorded which). Receptor source: a woman between 45 and 60 years old who had recovered from COVID-19. Each CDR3 is given with its conserved first and last residue.

len	j_gene	v_gene	CDR3aa
14	TRBJ2-1	TRBV7-2	CASSPRGTDNEQFF
16	TRBJ1-3	TRBV12-5	CASGRGVGYSGNTIYF
14	TRBJ1-1	TRBV6-5	CASRLTRDTGGAFF
17	TRBJ1-5	TRBV28	CASSPPGQLRVNQPQHF
13	TRBJ2-1	TRBV11-2	CASSLRAGARQFF
15	TRBJ2-1	TRBV9	CASSVGAGGRTEQFF
12	TRBJ1-1	TRBV6-1	CASSEIGRGSEF
14	TRBJ1-1	TRBV25-1	CASSPRGLGTEAFF
15	TRBJ2-1	TRBV24-1	CATSRLIAGVNEQFF
14	TRBJ2-7	TRBV27	CASRPGVDSYEQYF
14	TRBJ1-4	TRBV11-2	CASSPGQGYEKLFF
17	TRBJ2-5	TRBV19	CASSMKPKTGYGETQYF
14	TRBJ2-3	TRBV11-3	CATTAGPSADTQYF
16	TRBJ2-3	TRBV2	CASTQGGQGGTDTQYF
14	TRBJ2-3	TRBV19	CASSRQGASDTQYF
13	TRBJ1-1	TRBV11-1	CAGRSGGYGEAFF
13	TRBJ2-5	TRBV7-2	CASSSGIQETQYF
17	TRBJ2-2	TRBV19	CASSIGLLAGASGELFF
13	TRBJ2-7	TRBV5-1	CASSALSGYEQYF
13	TRBJ1-4	TRBV3-1/TRBV3-2	CASRRTGSEKLFF
14	TRBJ1-3	TRBV13	CASRPDRDGNTIYF
14	TRBJ2-1	TRBV7-9	CASSLVAGTPNEFF
13	TRBJ1-1	TRBV5-1	CASRNEGGTEAFF
10	TRBJ1-2	TRBV20-1	CSARGPPGGF
13	TRBJ2-2	TRBV12-3/TRBV12-4	CASDWGEGGELFF
16	TRBJ2-5	TRBV28	CASSPLSGLAQETQYF
14	TRBJ2-7	TRBV3-1/TRBV3-2	CASSQDLVSYEQYF
18	TRBJ2-1	TRBV7-6	CASSPQVGAEMSYNEQFF
14	TRBJ2-5	TRBV19	CASSTRQGQETQYF
15	TRBJ2-2	TRBV6-2/TRBV6-3	CASSYSGGPTGELFF
12	TRBJ2-7	TRBV28	CASSIQGYEQYF
14	TRBJ2-3	TRBV18	CASSAPKHPDTQYF
14	TRBJ1-5	TRBV2	CASKLDREVSPQHF